The clone carrying this T cell receptor (beta chain) has just one count. With 4 bases removed from V and 0 bases from J, the gap between germline ends came to 10 bases. The germline V gene encodes CDR1 SGHRS and CDR2 YFSETQ. The CDR3 extends over 14 amino acids. These data belong to a study of PD-L1 blockade in urothelial cancer. Study-level background: Prior chemotherapy ranged from 0 to 3 regimens per patient. Treatment start was followed by blood analysis at 3 weeks (second dose) and again at 6 weeks.

As to time point: pretreatment peripheral blood. Spike-ins of synthetic TCR analog templates went into each PCR. Profiling relied on immunoSEQ multiplex PCR, and the TCRdb table lists in-frame clones only, not all of them. The repertoire consists of about 52,000 clones, with over 65% occurring once and the leading ten covering 1% to 1.5%. The chain has TRBV5-1 and TRBJ1-2; D is uncertain. The clonotype comes from a man in his forties or fifties with urothelial cancer. This specimen consisted of PBMCs, obtained around atezolizumab (anti-PD-L1) treatment. The CDR3 DNA is TGCGCCAGCAGCGCGGGGATTTCTAACTATGGCTACACCTTC. It yields the protein CASSAGISNYGYTF.